The entry below describes one T cell receptor beta chain. This sample was taken from a study of tumor-infiltrating lymphocytes in localized non-small cell lung cancer. The germline gives CDR1 GTSNPN, CDR2 SVGIG (reference sequence). With V trimmed by 1 base and J by 1 base, 2 bases remained unmatched. The CDR3 runs to 15 residues. This table comes from immunoSEQ multiplex PCR, and its TCRdb copy is limited to in-frame clones, with some not included. The sample carries 5,500 to 8,500 clones, 70% to 80% recorded once. The chain is built from TRBV30 and TRBJ1-3, with 9 positions matching TRBD1. Sequenced input: uninvolved lung tissue not adjacent to the tumor. This sequence was found in a human donor with non-small cell lung cancer. CDR3 nucleotide sequence: TGTGCCTGGAGTGGGGACAGGGCGTCTGGAAACACCATATATTTT. Amino acid sequence: CAWSGDRASGNTIYF.